The next 21 T cell receptor beta chains were all read from a single sample in a study of blood T cell repertoires in COVID-19. Clones were read by immunoSEQ multiplex PCR, and TCRdb kept only the in-frame ones, dropping some. The profile shows hundreds of thousands of clones, around 80% of them singletons. The sequenced sample consisted of peripheral blood. Source of these receptors: an elderly woman with acute or convalescent COVID-19.

The chain joins TRBV7-3 to TRBJ2-2; 7 bases fit TRBD2. Losses at the gene ends were 2 bases for V and 5 bases for J; bases not matched to a gene: 14. This CDR3 is built from 18 residues. Germline CDR1 and CDR2: SGHTA and FQGTGA. The CDR3 here is CASSLFPPGGGRTGELFF. The CDR3 nucleotides are TGTGCCAGCAGCTTATTCCCCCCGGGAGGAGGGAGAACCGGGGAGCTGTTTTTT.

CDR3 sequence: CASTRGVEQYF. Written as DNA, the CDR3 is TGTGCCAGCACCAGGGGGGTCGAGCAGTACTTC. The chain carries TRBV7-9 and TRBJ2-7, with a tentative D call TRBD1 (7 bases). The length of the CDR3 is 11 residues. CDR1 and CDR2 (germline): SEHNR, FQNEAQ (reference sequence). V dropped 7 bases and J dropped 6 bases, with 10 bases sitting between them.

The V call is TRBV9, the J call TRBJ2-1; D unresolved. CDR3 length: 14 amino acids. Germline V CDR1 and CDR2: SGDLS, YYNGEE. V was trimmed by 0 bases and J by 0 bases, leaving 4 bases between them. CDR3 residues: CASSVDGSYNEQFF. CDR3 DNA: TGTGCCAGCAGCGTAGACGGCTCCTACAATGAGCAGTTCTTC.

The genes are TRBV7-2 and TRBJ2-3; 8 nucleotides line up with TRBD1. CDR3 size: 15 residues. V shed 5 bases, J shed 0 bases, and the junction held 4 bases outside the gene matches. Germline V gene sequence: CDR1 SGHTA, CDR2 FQGNSA. Here the CDR3 reads CASSTGGGSTDTQYF. The CDR3 region has the DNA TGTGCCAGCAGCACAGGGGGAGGAAGCACAGATACGCAGTATTTT. Filled out from reference TRBV7-2 and TRBJ2-3, the complete variable domain reads GAGVSQSPSNKVTEKGKDVELRCDPISGHTALYWYRQSLGQGLEFLIYFQGNSAPDKSGLPSDRFSAERTGGSVSTLTIQRTQQEDSAVYLCASSTGGGSTDTQYFGPGTRLTVL.

A few counts support this clone. The chain employs TRBV7-3 and TRBJ2-7; a weak D match, TRBD1 (6 bases). V lost 1 base and J 3 bases, leaving 10 bases between the germline ends. CDR1 and CDR2 (germline): SGHTA, FQGTGA. CDR3 size: 14 residues. The CDR3 reads CASSLKGDGYEQYF. The DNA of the CDR3 is TGTGCCAGCAGCTTAAAGGGGGACGGCTACGAGCAGTACTTC.

Concerning this clone: The junction and the germline gene differ at one end; a read error may be behind it. The rearrangement links TRBV2 to TRBJ2-5, with 8 nucleotides matching TRBD2. CDR1 and CDR2 (germline): SNHLY, FYNNEI. CDR3 length: 14 residues. The CDR3: CASREGLAEETQYF. The DNA of the CDR3 is TGTGCCAGCAGGGAAGGACTAGCAGAAGAGACCCAGTACTTC.

The J gene is TRBJ2-1, the V gene TRBV19, with TRBD1 matching over 7 bases. From germline, CDR1 is LNHDA and CDR2 SQIVND (reference sequence). The CDR3 extends over 14 amino acids. The V and J ends lost 4 bases and 6 bases, in that order; junction bases with no gene match: 6. Written as DNA, the CDR3 is TGTGCCAGTAGTAACCCGGGACAGCTCAATGAGCAGTTCTTC. As protein: CASSNPGQLNEQFF. The full variable domain, rest sourced from reference TRBV19 and TRBJ2-1, is DGGITQSPKYLFRKEGQNVTLSCEQNLNHDAMYWYRQDPGQGLRLIYYSQIVNDFQKGDIAEGYSVSREKKESFPLTVTSAQKNPTAFYLCASSNPGQLNEQFFGPGTRLTVL.

The rearrangement links TRBV25-1 to TRBJ1-6; D remains unclear. CDR1 and CDR2 from the germline V gene are MGHDK and SYGVNS. The CDR3 extends over 14 amino acids. With 3 bases removed from V and 9 bases from J, the gap between germline ends came to 12 bases. Written as DNA, the CDR3 is TGTGCCAGCAGTGAGAGCCATAGAGGTTCACCCCTCCACTTT. It is translated as CASSESHRGSPLHF.

The genes are TRBV7-3 and TRBJ2-3, with TRBD1 matching over 8 bases. V was clipped by 2 bases and J by 6 bases; unmatched bases: 4. Germline assignment: CDR1 SGHTA and CDR2 FQGTGA. The CDR3 sequence is 14 residues long. CDR3 loop: CASSLQGAGDTQYF. For the CDR3, the DNA is TGTGCCAGCAGCTTACAGGGGGCGGGGGATACGCAGTATTTT.

The J gene is TRBJ1-4, the V gene TRBV5-1; D uncertain. Between the trimmed V and J ends, which lost 1 base and 4 bases, there was a span of 8 bases. Germline CDR1 reads SGHRS; CDR2 reads YFSETQ. The CDR3 contains 14 residues. The CDR3 DNA reads as TGCGCCAGCAGCTTGAACAGCGGTAATGAAAAACTGTTTTTT. It translates to CASSLNSGNEKLFF.

The rearrangement links TRBV6-2 or TRBV6-3 to TRBJ2-7; TRBD2 matches 7 bases. Germline-derived CDR1 and CDR2 are MNHEY and SVGEGT. With 6 bases clipped from V and 6 bases from J, the junction kept 8 bases outside the gene matches. The CDR3 has 13 residues. The CDR3 DNA follows: TGTGCCAGCAGCCAGCGACTAGCAGGCGAGCAGTACTTC. Amino acid sequence: CASSQRLAGEQYF.

The genes are TRBV4-3 and TRBJ2-6, with D possibly TRBD1 on 6 matching bases. V dropped 0 bases and J dropped 2 bases, with 11 bases sitting between them. Germline loops: CDR1 LGHNA, CDR2 YSLEER. The CDR3 runs to 17 residues. The CDR3 reads CASSQDYRAAGANVLTF. The CDR3 nucleotides are TGCGCCAGCAGCCAAGACTACAGGGCGGCTGGGGCCAACGTCCTGACTTTC.

This sequence joins TRBV19 and TRBJ1-6; 8 bases are a match to TRBD1. Trimming took 6 bases from V and 9 from J; bases not matched to a gene: 7. CDR1 is LNHDA, CDR2 SQIVND, per germline (reference sequence). The CDR3 length is 14 residues. The CDR3 is CASSRRDRFSPLHF. CDR3 nucleotide sequence: TGTGCCAGTAGCAGAAGGGACAGGTTTTCACCCCTCCACTTT.

This clone has a single count. The chain couples TRBV18 to TRBJ2-1; weak D call: TRBD2 (6 bases). This CDR3 region has 14 residues. CDR1 and CDR2 from the germline V gene are KGHSH and LQKENI. The V gene lost 2 bases and the J gene lost 6 bases, with 11 bases spanning the gap. CDR3 sequence (DNA): TGTGCCAGCTCACCATCCGGGACTTTCAATGAGCAGTTCTTC. It is translated as CASSPSGTFNEQFF.

CDR3 amino acids: CATTKTGDINEKLFF. CDR3 DNA: TGTGCCACTACCAAAACAGGGGACATTAATGAAAAACTGTTTTTT. The chain is built from TRBV5-5 and TRBJ1-4; 7 bases map to TRBD1. The germline CDR1 and CDR2 sequences are SGHKS and YYEKEE (reference sequence). V shed 9 bases, J shed 4 bases, and the junction held 12 bases outside the gene matches. This CDR3 has 15 amino acids.

Details on this clone: Other DNA sequences in the same sample also yield this CDR3. This chain uses TRBV7-2 with TRBJ1-1; D is perhaps TRBD1 (5 bases). The CDR3 length is 14 residues. Trimming shortened V by 3 bases and J by 4 bases, and 12 bases separated the two germline ends. CDR1 SGHTA and CDR2 FQGNSA come from the germline V gene. The CDR3 coding sequence is TGTGCCAGCAGCTTTTTGGGGGGGAGCACTGAAGCTTTCTTT. Protein: CASSFLGGSTEAFF.

The chain recombines TRBV2 with TRBJ2-5; 12 bases are shared with TRBD1. The germline V gene encodes CDR1 SNHLY and CDR2 FYNNEI. V was clipped by 6 bases and J by 5 bases; unmatched bases: 7. The CDR3 extends over 15 amino acids. The CDR3 coding sequence is TGTGCCAGCAGCGCCGGGACAGGGGGCGGGGAGACCCAGTACTTC. Translation: CASSAGTGGGETQYF.

This chain links TRBV5-1 with TRBJ2-5, with 8 bases identical to TRBD1. V lost 6 bases, J lost 5 bases, and 9 bases stayed unmatched. Germline assignment: CDR1 SGHRS and CDR2 YFSETQ. This CDR3 spans 14 amino acids. CDR3 DNA: TGCGCCAGCATCCCAGGGGGCGCGGGGGAGACCCAGTACTTC. Translating gives CASIPGGAGETQYF.

The V gene is TRBV3-1 (or the pseudogene TRBV3-2), the J gene TRBJ2-7, with 9 bases that match TRBD1. The CDR3 is 14 amino acids. CDR1 LGHDT and CDR2 YNNKEL come from the germline V gene (reference sequence). J lost 13 bases, V lost 3 bases, and 13 bases had no gene match. The CDR3 nucleotides read TGTGCCAGCAGCCACGGGACAGGGTTGTCTCTAATTTACTTC. This encodes CASSHGTGLSLIYF.

This chain links TRBV9 with TRBJ2-3, with D possibly being TRBD2 (5 bases). CDR3 length: 14 amino acids. Germline lookup yields CDR1 SGDLS and CDR2 YYNGEE. V was shortened by 6 bases and J by 2 bases, with 13 bases between the two germline ends. The CDR3 coding sequence is TGTGCCAGCACTCTAGCCCCCCACACAGATACGCAGTATTTT. Translated, it gives CASTLAPHTDTQYF.

This chain connects TRBV5-5 to TRBJ2-3; 7 nucleotides agree with TRBD1. J was trimmed by 2 bases and V by 0 bases; bases with no gene match: 3. The CDR3 covers 15 residues. Germline CDR1 and CDR2: SGHKS and YYEKEE (reference sequence). CDR3 nucleotide sequence: TGTGCCAGCAGCTTGGGGGGGACAGTCACAGATACGCAGTATTTT. Translation gives CASSLGGTVTDTQYF.